Listed here are 16 T cell receptor beta chains from one sample, sequenced in a study of shared clonotypes between healthy human individuals. Sequenced by immunoSEQ multiplex PCR; TCRdb stores in-frame clones only, minus some. The sample includes about 2 million clones, roughly 95% of them seen just once. In the naive CD8 group, cells lacked CD45RO and were positively selected for CCR7, so terminally differentiated effector memory CD45RA+ cells were left out. The sample was naive CD8+ T cells sorted from blood. These receptors all stem from a man aged 18 to 29 in good health.

The V gene is TRBV7-8, the J gene TRBJ2-3; no reliable D call. The CDR3 sequence is 13 residues long. CDR1 is SGHVS and CDR2 is FQNEAQ in the germline V gene. V was shortened by 2 bases and J by 5 bases, with 8 bases between the two germline ends. The CDR3 DNA follows: TGTGCCAGCAGCTTACTAGGTGTAGATACGCAGTATTTT. It is translated as CASSLLGVDTQYF.

The rearrangement uses TRBV19 and TRBJ2-7; TRBD2 agrees at 11 bases. The CDR3 is 16 amino acids. V shed 5 bases, J shed 2 bases, and the junction held 8 bases outside the gene matches. Germline CDR1 is LNHDA and CDR2 is SQIVND (reference sequence). Here the CDR3 reads CASSHAGLAETYEQYF. CDR3 sequence (DNA): TGTGCCAGTAGTCACGCGGGACTAGCGGAAACCTACGAGCAGTACTTC.

J is TRBJ2-2 and V is TRBV11-3; D is undetermined. V was shortened by 5 bases and J by 3 bases, with 4 bases between the two germline ends. There are 12 residues in the CDR3. CDR1 is SGHNT, CDR2 YENEEA, per germline. This chain's CDR3 is CASSHYTGELFF. CDR3 in DNA: TGTGCCAGCAGCCATTACACCGGGGAGCTGTTTTTT.

V usage is TRBV29-1 and J usage is TRBJ2-3; 7 positions agree with TRBD2. Germline values: CDR1 SQVTM, CDR2 ANQGSEA. CDR3 length equals 17 residues. Trimming at V came to 7 bases and at J to 1 base, leaving 17 bases not matched to a gene. Written as DNA, the CDR3 is TGCAGCGGCGATCTCCTCCTGGCGGGAGCGGGCACAGATACGCAGTATTTT. Encoded protein: CSGDLLLAGAGTDTQYF.

DNA for the CDR3: TGTGCCAGCAGCTCCCCCATCAGGAATGAGCAGTTCTTC. Its translation: CASSSPIRNEQFF. The chain carries TRBV7-9 and TRBJ2-1, with D unresolved. V shed 4 bases and J shed 7 bases, with 11 bases lying between them. This CDR3 spans 13 amino acids. The germline gives CDR1 SEHNR, CDR2 FQNEAQ (reference sequence).

This clone was counted once. J is TRBJ2-2 and V is TRBV19; 7 nucleotides agree with TRBD2. V lost 3 bases, J lost 9 bases, and 10 bases stayed unmatched. The CDR3 totals 15 residues. Germline V gene data show CDR1 as LNHDA and CDR2 as SQIVND (reference sequence). In DNA, the CDR3 is TGTGCCAGTAGTATGGCGGGAGTTACTGCCAGGGAGCTGTTTTTT. This codes for CASSMAGVTARELFF.

Remarks on this clone: At the DNA level, this CDR3 is encoded by other sequences in the same sample as well. The chain carries TRBV7-2 and TRBJ2-7; D is possibly TRBD1 or TRBD2 (6 bases each). The CDR3 spans 13 residues. Trimming pared 3 bases from V and 2 bases from J, leaving 8 bases between. Looked up from germline, CDR1 is SGHTA and CDR2 is FQGNSA. The CDR3 region has the DNA TGTGCCAGCAGCTTCGGGGGCGCCTACGAGCAGTACTTC. Encoded protein: CASSFGGAYEQYF.

This chain links TRBV6-5 with TRBJ1-5; 8 positions match TRBD1. CDR3 length: 15 residues. Unmatched junction bases numbered 8, after V lost 6 bases and J lost 4 bases. From germline, CDR1 is MNHEY and CDR2 SVGAGI. This CDR3 is CASSQTGEGNQPQHF. Written as DNA, the CDR3 is TGTGCCAGCAGCCAGACAGGGGAGGGGAATCAGCCCCAGCATTTT.

The CDR3 nucleotides are TGTGCCAGCATCCCCGACAGGGGGCTCTCCTACGAGCAGTACTTC. Protein product: CASIPDRGLSYEQYF. The chain has TRBV6-1 and TRBJ2-7, with 10 bases aligning to TRBD1. Losses at the gene ends were 7 bases for V and 0 bases for J; bases not matched to a gene: 6. Germline V gene data show CDR1 as MNHNS and CDR2 as SASEGT. The CDR3 covers 15 residues.

This clone appeared once. The chain has TRBV7-9 and TRBJ2-7; D may be TRBD2 (5 bases). The V end lost 5 bases, the J end lost 3 bases, and 17 bases lay between the germline ends. The CDR3 covers 15 residues. The germline V gene encodes CDR1 SEHNR and CDR2 FQNEAQ (reference sequence). CDR3 in DNA: TGTGCCAGCAGCCCTACGGGCGAGCGGAACTACGAGCAGTACTTC. Amino acids: CASSPTGERNYEQYF.

This clone was seen just once. The rearrangement uses TRBV27 and TRBJ1-2; 8 bases match TRBD1. The CDR3 is made up of 14 amino acids. Trimming cost V 6 bases and J 4 bases; bases outside gene matches: 7. Per germline, CDR1 MNHEY and CDR2 SMNVEV (reference sequence). CDR3 coding DNA: TGTGCCAGCAGCTTGGACAGGGCCTCCTATGGCTACACCTTC. Protein product: CASSLDRASYGYTF.

A single count supports this clone. The DNA for the CDR3 is TGCGCCAGCAGCCAAGAGGTAGCGGGAGAGGGTAACACAGATACGCAGTATTTT. Translating it yields CASSQEVAGEGNTDTQYF. The chain couples TRBV4-3 to TRBJ2-3; 9 positions match TRBD2. This CDR3 spans 18 amino acids. V shed 0 bases, J shed 2 bases, and the junction held 9 bases outside the gene matches. Germline V gene sequence: CDR1 LGHNA, CDR2 YSLEER.

Points on this clone: The identical CDR3 is also encoded by other nucleotide sequences in the sample. The chain has TRBV7-6 and TRBJ2-7, with D perhaps assigned TRBD1 or TRBD2 (6 bases each). Germline V lookup: CDR1 SGHVS, CDR2 FNYEAQ. The CDR3 is 13 amino acids. The V and J ends lost 3 bases and 3 bases respectively, with 9 bases between them. CDR3 loop: CASSLGGDYEQYF. The CDR3 DNA follows: TGTGCCAGCAGCTTGGGGGGCGACTACGAGCAGTACTTC.

The CDR3 loop is CASSPTHTGTISSGANVLTF. The CDR3 bases are TGTGCCAGCTCACCAACGCATACAGGGACAATTTCCTCTGGGGCCAACGTCCTGACTTTC. This rearrangement joins TRBV18 to TRBJ2-6; possible D gene TRBD1, 6 bases. Trimming shortened V by 2 bases and J by 0 bases, and 20 bases separated the two germline ends. The CDR3 runs to 20 residues. Germline V lookup: CDR1 KGHSH, CDR2 LQKENI. Looking up the rest from reference TRBV18 and TRBJ2-6 gives the full variable domain: NAGVMQNPRHLVRRRGQEARLRCSPMKGHSHVYWYRQLPEEGLKFMVYLQKENIIDESGMPKERFSAEFPKEGPSILRIQQVVRGDSAAYFCASSPTHTGTISSGANVLTFGAGSRLTVL.

The chain combines TRBV5-4 with TRBJ2-3; possible D gene TRBD1, 7 bases. The germline V and J ends were trimmed by 0 bases and 6 bases, with 11 bases remaining between them. CDR3 size: 14 residues. CDR1 is SGHNT and CDR2 is YYREEE in the germline V gene (reference sequence). The CDR3 DNA sequence: TGTGCCAGCAGCTTGGCAGGGGGGAAGGATACGCAGTATTTT. Its translation is CASSLAGGKDTQYF.

The chain carries TRBV4-3 and TRBJ2-3; TRBD2 agrees at 14 bases. CDR1 is LGHNA, CDR2 YSLEER, per germline. The J segment lost 6 bases and the V segment lost 3 bases, leaving 5 bases of the junction unmatched. The CDR3 length is 16 residues. The CDR3 DNA reads as TGCGCCAGCAGCCAGGGGACTAGCGGGAGTGGTGATACGCAGTATTTT. The encoded protein is CASSQGTSGSGDTQYF.